This paragraph reports one TCR beta chain. The germline V gene encodes CDR1 MDHEN and CDR2 SYDVKM. The germline V and J ends were trimmed by 7 bases and 4 bases, with 19 bases remaining between them. The CDR3 has 15 amino acids. This record belongs to a study of blood T cell repertoires in COVID-19. About the study: Samples of COVID-19 (acute and convalescent) were obtained from the United States, Italy and Spain. Sources were T cells, B-cell-depleted T cells, or PBMCs; the material itself was cDNA or gDNA.

Some clones are missing from TCRdb's copy, which holds only in-frame ones; the method was immunoSEQ multiplex PCR. The sample holds some 400,000 clones, around 90% seen once. Input material: peripheral blood. The chain combines TRBV28 with TRBJ1-1; tentative D call: TRBD1 (6 bases). The TCR was taken from a man aged 18 to 35 with active or convalescent COVID-19. DNA for the CDR3: TGTGCCAGCACCCAACGGGGGGGGCCGGGCACTGAAGCTTTCTTT. As protein: CASTQRGGPGTEAFF.